The T cell receptor (beta chain) described here comes from a study of T cell clusters in autoimmune cytopenias. Points from the study as a whole: Exclusive TRB clusters were 2.5 to 3-fold more numerous in healthy donors than in active autoimmune hepatitis. Physiological T cell clusters of healthy donors were apparently absent in primary autoimmune cytopenia patients.

A note on this clonotype: Its target is not known.

Multiplex touch-down PCR amplified TRB using TRB-A and TRB-B pools in one tube. Following a re-call of the multiplex PCR reads, TCRdb has one entry per CDR3 protein and lacks DNA. The sample includes more than 13,000 distinct CDR3 sequences. Some 34,000 genome equivalents of blood DNA were amplified for TRB. This sequence was found in a human donor with an autoimmune cytopenia or autoimmune hepatitis (not recorded which). The sample comprised peripheral blood.

CDR3 sequence reads: CASSYSNRGSGSKISNEQYF. The chain has TRBV6-6 and TRBJ2-4; with no DNA, the TCRdb D assignment of TRBD2 cannot be verified. The CDR3 spans 20 residues. The germline V gene has CDR1 MNHNY and CDR2 SVGAGI (reference sequence).